Below, 27 T cell receptor beta chains from the same sample are listed, as sequenced in a study of blood T cell repertoires in COVID-19. The method was immunoSEQ multiplex PCR; TCRdb's version includes in-frame clones alone and lacks a portion of them. In the table there are some 200,000 clones, around 81% of which are singletons. The sample consisted of peripheral blood. All receptors come from a woman aged 55-70 years with acute or convalescent COVID-19.

The J gene is TRBJ2-3, the V gene TRBV5-1; the match to TRBD2 covers 7 bases. V trimming: 0 bases; J trimming: 2 bases; junction bases outside the gene matches: 12. The CDR3 is 18 amino acids. Germline CDR1 SGHRS, CDR2 YFSETQ. CDR3 in DNA: TGCGCCAGCAGCTTGGTGGGAGCAGGCGGGGGATCCACAGATACGCAGTATTTT. This codes for CASSLVGAGGGSTDTQYF.

This sequence joins TRBV7-9 and TRBJ1-2, with 9 bases fitting TRBD1. The CDR3 spans 15 residues. CDR1 and CDR2 from the germline V gene are SEHNR and FQNEAQ (reference sequence). V lost 5 bases and J lost 4; bases outside the gene matches: 8. The CDR3 region has the DNA TGTGCCAGCAGCCACCAGACAGGGGGTTTCTATGGCTACACCTTC. This sequence encodes CASSHQTGGFYGYTF.

The V call is TRBV6-4, the J call TRBJ1-1; 8 bases map to TRBD1. The CDR3 is made up of 14 amino acids. CDR1 is MRHNA and CDR2 is SNTAGT in the germline V gene. With V trimmed by 6 bases and J by 6 bases, 9 bases remained unmatched. Here the CDR3 DNA reads TGTGCCAGCAGAGCTGACAGGGGCGCTGCTGAAGCTTTCTTT. Translation gives CASRADRGAAEAFF.

The chain employs TRBV6-1 and TRBJ1-1; D is unresolved. The germline CDR1 and CDR2 sequences are MNHNS and SASEGT. This CDR3 has 13 residues. V was clipped by 2 bases and J by 3 bases, with 7 bases between them. CDR3 in amino acids: CASSELSYTEAFF. Written as DNA, the CDR3 is TGTGCCAGCAGTGAACTAAGTTACACTGAAGCTTTCTTT.

The chain combines TRBV25-1 with TRBJ2-7, with 9 bases lining up with TRBD1. The CDR3 sequence is 15 residues long. The junction had 8 bases not matched to a gene; V was cut back by 4 bases and J by 4 bases. Germline CDR1 is MGHDK and CDR2 is SYGVNS. The CDR3 region is CASSATGTGIYEQYF. CDR3 bases: TGTGCCAGCAGTGCCACCGGGACAGGGATTTACGAGCAGTACTTC.

This rearrangement joins TRBV19 to TRBJ1-2; possible D gene TRBD1, 6 bases. This CDR3 region has 16 residues. With 3 bases removed from V and 4 bases from J, the gap between germline ends came to 18 bases. Germline CDR1 and CDR2: LNHDA and SQIVND (reference sequence). CDR3 nucleotides: TGTGCCAGTAGTATCAATTCTATGGGGGCCTCCTATGGCTACACCTTC. Amino acids: CASSINSMGASYGYTF.

This rearrangement joins TRBV5-8 to TRBJ2-7; 9 bases align to TRBD1. This CDR3 comprises 15 residues. Germline CDR1 and CDR2: SGHTS and YDEGEE. V shed 2 bases, J shed 3 bases, and the junction held 6 bases outside the gene matches. In DNA form, the CDR3 reads TGTGCCAGCAGCTTTAAAGGGACAGGGCACTACGAGCAGTACTTC. As protein: CASSFKGTGHYEQYF. The full variable domain, its missing parts supplied by reference TRBV5-8 and TRBJ2-7, is EAGVTQSPTHLIKTRGQQATLRCSPISGHTSVYWYQQALGLGLQFLLWYDEGEERNRGNFPPRFSGRQFPNYSSELNVNALELEDSALYLCASSFKGTGHYEQYFGPGTRLTVT.

This clone has only a few counts. The V and J genes are TRBV4-1 and TRBJ2-2; D uncertain. Trimming cost V 4 bases and J 1 base, with 10 bases left between them. Germline CDR1 MGHRA, CDR2 YSYEKL. The CDR3 spans 15 residues. DNA of the CDR3: TGCGCCAGCAGCCTCCGTGCAGGGAACACCGGGGAGCTGTTTTTT. Protein product: CASSLRAGNTGELFF.

In this sample, this clone turned up once. The gene calls are TRBV2 and TRBJ1-1, with a weak D call TRBD1 (6 bases). The CDR3 totals 14 residues. Germline V gene lookup returns CDR1 SNHLY and CDR2 FYNNEI. Between the trimmed V and J ends, which lost 4 bases and 2 bases, there was a span of 11 bases. The CDR3 DNA follows: TGTGCCAGCAGTGTTCCCAGGGGTAACACTGAAGCTTTCTTT. It encodes CASSVPRGNTEAFF. Full variable domain (rest looked up from reference TRBV2 and TRBJ1-1): EPEVTQTPSHQVTQMGQEVILRCVPISNHLYFYWYRQILGQKVEFLVSFYNNEISEKSEIFDDQFSVERPDGSNFTLKIRSTKLEDSAMYFCASSVPRGNTEAFFGQGTRLTVV.

The chain carries TRBV27 and TRBJ2-3, with 12 nucleotides matching TRBD2. V lost 6 bases and J lost 4; bases outside the gene matches: 8. The germline gives CDR1 MNHEY, CDR2 SMNVEV (reference sequence). The CDR3 is 16 residues long. CDR3 in amino acids: CASRGLAGREADTQYF. CDR3 coding DNA: TGTGCCAGCAGGGGACTAGCGGGCCGAGAGGCAGATACGCAGTATTTT.

The CDR3 is CASSQDRWDRDGYTF. The CDR3, as DNA: TGTGCCAGCAGCCAAGATAGGTGGGACAGGGATGGCTACACCTTC. V gene TRBV4-2 combines with J gene TRBJ1-2; TRBD1 matches at 9 bases. Trimming took 0 bases from V and 6 from J; bases not matched to a gene: 5. Germline CDR1 LGHNA, CDR2 YNFKEQ. The CDR3 length is 15 residues.

The chain recombines TRBV15 with TRBJ2-2, with a weak D call TRBD1 (5 bases). Germline V gene sequence: CDR1 LNHNV, CDR2 YYDKDF (reference sequence). The CDR3 covers 15 residues. The ends were cut back, 1 base at V and 1 base at J, with 7 bases in the middle. CDR3 residues: CATSRGRVNTGELFF. The CDR3 coding sequence is TGTGCCACCAGCAGAGGCAGGGTGAACACCGGGGAGCTGTTTTTT.

The chain carries TRBV30 and TRBJ2-3; D not certain. This CDR3 spans 16 amino acids. The germline V gene encodes CDR1 GTSNPN and CDR2 SVGIG (reference sequence). V lost 3 bases, J lost 4 bases, and 20 bases lay in between. CDR3 bases: TGTGCCTGGAGACCCGGAGTGGTTTTCGGTGCAGATACGCAGTATTTT. Amino acid sequence: CAWRPGVVFGADTQYF.

The rearrangement uses TRBV28 and TRBJ2-2; possible D gene TRBD1, 6 bases. Trimming cost V 4 bases and J 0 bases, with 9 bases left between them. The germline V gene has CDR1 MDHEN and CDR2 SYDVKM. The CDR3 spans 15 residues. As DNA, the CDR3 is TGTGCCAGCAGTTCAGGGGCCACGAACACCGGGGAGCTGTTTTTT. Translated, it gives CASSSGATNTGELFF.

This chain links TRBV15 with TRBJ1-6; 10 nucleotides align to TRBD1. J lost 4 bases, V lost 10 bases, and 7 bases had no gene match. CDR1 is LNHNV, CDR2 YYDKDF, per germline (reference sequence). The CDR3 is 15 residues long. The CDR3 bases are TGTGCCAGCTCAGGGGACAGGGGTTATAATTCACCCCTCCACTTT. Its translation: CASSGDRGYNSPLHF.

The rearrangement uses TRBV7-8 and TRBJ2-7; D is possibly TRBD1 (6 bases). Germline V gene data show CDR1 as SGHVS and CDR2 as FQNEAQ. This CDR3 has 14 amino acids. V lost 2 bases to trimming and J lost 2 bases, with 10 bases between them. CDR3 in amino acids: CASSLRQETYEQYF. The CDR3 nucleotides read TGTGCCAGCAGCTTAAGACAGGAGACCTACGAGCAGTACTTC. Together with reference TRBV7-8 and TRBJ2-7, the CDR3 gives the full variable domain: GAGVSQSPRYKVAKRGQDVALRCDPISGHVSLFWYQQALGQGPEFLTYFQNEAQLDKSGLPSDRFFAERPEGSVSTLKIQRTQQEDSAVYLCASSLRQETYEQYFGPGTRLTVT.

V usage is TRBV7-4 and J usage is TRBJ1-1; 10 nucleotides line up with TRBD1. CDR1 SGHVT and CDR2 SQSDAQ come from the germline V gene. The CDR3 is made up of 17 amino acids. V was pared by 6 bases and J by 3 bases, with 13 bases of the junction left unmatched. CDR3 in amino acids: CASSPPGTGEGDTEAFF. CDR3 sequence (DNA): TGTGCCAGCAGTCCTCCTGGGACAGGGGAAGGTGACACTGAAGCTTTCTTT.

This chain connects TRBV3-1 (or the pseudogene TRBV3-2) to TRBJ1-3; 7 nucleotides match TRBD1. The CDR3 has 17 amino acids. Germline CDR1 and CDR2: LGHDT and YNNKEL (reference sequence). V lost 4 bases to trimming and J lost 2 bases; unmatched junction nucleotides: 11. For the CDR3, the DNA is TGTGCCAGCAGCCCTCGACAGGGTAGTGGCCCTGGAAACACCATATATTTT. As protein: CASSPRQGSGPGNTIYF.

The genes are TRBV5-4 and TRBJ2-1, with TRBD2 matching 7 bases. Germline CDR1 is SGHNT and CDR2 is YYREEE (reference sequence). The CDR3 length is 15 residues. V lost 4 bases and J lost 8; bases outside the gene matches: 12. CDR3 loop: CASSGFSRGVDEQFF. The CDR3 DNA reads as TGTGCCAGCAGCGGATTTTCTCGGGGGGTCGATGAGCAGTTCTTC.

This chain links TRBV6-2 or TRBV6-3 with TRBJ2-7; 8 bases align to TRBD1. The CDR3 has 14 residues. Germline V gene lookup returns CDR1 MNHEY and CDR2 SVGEGT. Trimming cost V 2 bases and J 8 bases; bases outside gene matches: 8. CDR3 DNA sequence: TGTGCCAGCAGTTACGGACAGGGTCCATCCCAGCAGTACTTC. Translated, it gives CASSYGQGPSQQYF.

The table lists this clone with a few counts. V is TRBV27 and J is TRBJ1-6; D remains ambiguous. The V and J ends lost 8 bases and 10 bases respectively, with 18 bases between them. This CDR3 region has 14 residues. Germline CDR1 reads MNHEY; CDR2 reads SMNVEV (reference sequence). The CDR3: CASRAAGVASPLHF. CDR3 DNA sequence: TGTGCCAGCCGAGCAGCGGGTGTGGCCTCACCCCTCCACTTT.

The rearrangement links TRBV12-3 or TRBV12-4 to TRBJ1-6; weak D call: TRBD1 (5 bases). The CDR3 consists of 13 residues. The V gene lost 5 bases and the J gene lost 10 bases, with 12 bases spanning the gap. The CDR3 here is CASSLNRGSPLHF. DNA of the CDR3: TGTGCCAGCAGTCTTAATAGGGGATCACCCCTCCACTTT.

The genes are TRBV14 and TRBJ1-1; 7 bases are a match to TRBD1. Germline CDR1 and CDR2: SGHDN and FVKESK. The CDR3 runs to 14 residues. V gave up 3 bases and J gave up 6 bases; unmatched junction bases: 7. As DNA, the CDR3 is TGTGCCAGCAGCCAGGCTGAGGGGGCAGCTGAAGCTTTCTTT. Translation gives CASSQAEGAAEAFF.

The rearrangement links TRBV9 to TRBJ2-1; 10 bases fit TRBD2. The V gene's germline CDR1 is SGDLS and CDR2 YYNGEE. The V and J ends lost 0 bases and 8 bases, in that order; junction bases with no gene match: 11. The CDR3 is 17 amino acids. CDR3 DNA: TGTGCCAGCAGCGTAGATCCAGCGGGGGGGCCTTTCGATGAGCAGTTCTTC. It yields the protein CASSVDPAGGPFDEQFF.

This chain uses TRBV5-4 with TRBJ1-4, with D possibly matching TRBD1 (6 bases). CDR3 size: 13 residues. Germline lookup yields CDR1 SGHNT and CDR2 YYREEE (reference sequence). The V end was cut by 4 bases, the J end by 8 bases, with 12 bases between. CDR3 DNA sequence: TGTGCCAGCAGCACTCGGCAGGGGGAAAAACTGTTTTTT. It is translated as CASSTRQGEKLFF.

The rearrangement links TRBV6-6 to TRBJ1-1, with TRBD1 as a possible D gene (5 bases). V was clipped by 5 bases and J by 4 bases, with 20 bases between them. The CDR3 totals 16 residues. Per germline, CDR1 MNHNY and CDR2 SVGAGI (reference sequence). The CDR3 reads CASSRNRGGRGTEAFF. CDR3 DNA sequence: TGTGCCAGCAGTCGCAACCGAGGCGGGAGGGGCACTGAAGCTTTCTTT.

The chain couples TRBV12-3 or TRBV12-4 to TRBJ2-1; no reliable D call. The CDR3 consists of 12 residues. V gave up 1 base and J gave up 15 bases, with 13 bases separating them. CDR3 sequence: CASSLGLSIAFF. The CDR3 DNA reads as TGTGCCAGCAGTTTAGGGTTGAGTATTGCGTTCTTC.